One sample yielded the 13 T cell receptor beta chains listed below, sequenced in a study of blood T cell repertoires in COVID-19. Produced via immunoSEQ multiplex PCR; TCRdb's table is partial and in-frame only. The sample includes some 70,000 clones, around nine tenths of them seen just once. The sequencing input was peripheral blood. These receptor sequences come from a human donor in a cohort sampled during active COVID-19.

The rearrangement uses TRBV30 and TRBJ1-2, with 8 nucleotides matching TRBD1. This CDR3 has 12 amino acids. Germline V gene lookup returns CDR1 GTSNPN and CDR2 SVGIG (reference sequence). The ends lost 5 bases at V and 4 bases at J; junction bases unmatched: 3. As DNA, the CDR3 is TGTGCCTGGGAAACAGGGGGCTATGGCTACACCTTC. Its translation: CAWETGGYGYTF.

This sequence joins TRBV11-2 and TRBJ1-3; D call uncertain. This CDR3 is built from 13 residues. Trimming removed 3 bases at V and 0 bases at J, with 3 bases between. CDR1 SGHAT and CDR2 FQNNGV come from the germline V gene. The CDR3 sequence: CASSFHSGNTIYF. The CDR3 nucleotides read TGTGCCAGCAGCTTCCACTCTGGAAACACCATATATTTT.

This chain connects TRBV20-1 to TRBJ2-1, with a tentative D call TRBD1 (6 bases). This CDR3 has 11 residues. Looked up from germline, CDR1 is DFQATT and CDR2 is SNEGSKA (reference sequence). Deletions cut 6 bases from V and 7 bases from J, with 10 bases between. Here the CDR3 reads CSAGQGNEQFF. The CDR3 DNA reads TGCAGTGCGGGGCAGGGGAATGAGCAGTTCTTC.

CDR3 DNA: TGTGCCAGCAGTTTATCCTGGACAGCCTACGAGCAGTACTTC. It encodes CASSLSWTAYEQYF. The rearrangement links TRBV27 to TRBJ2-7, with D tentatively TRBD1 (6 bases). Trimming left V 0 bases short and J 2 bases short, with 8 bases between. CDR1 and CDR2 (germline): MNHEY, SMNVEV (reference sequence). The CDR3 runs to 14 residues.

As DNA, the CDR3 is TGTGCCAGCAGTTCCAGGGGGCTAGGCAATCAGCCCCAGCATTTT. Its protein product is CASSSRGLGNQPQHF. V is TRBV6-2 or TRBV6-3 and J is TRBJ1-5; TRBD1 matches at 8 bases. Germline loops: CDR1 MNHEY, CDR2 SVGEGT. The length of the CDR3 is 15 residues. V was clipped by 4 bases and J by 2 bases; unmatched bases: 4.

The CDR3: CASRKRGGQETQYF. The CDR3, as DNA: TGTGCCAGCAGGAAGCGGGGGGGACAAGAGACCCAGTACTTC. The genes are TRBV6-5 and TRBJ2-5; the match to TRBD2 covers 10 bases. V gave up 6 bases and J gave up 2 bases; unmatched junction bases: 3. The CDR3 has 14 amino acids. In germline, CDR1 is MNHEY, CDR2 SVGAGI.

The chain carries TRBV4-1 and TRBJ2-3; D is ambiguous. CDR3 length equals 13 residues. CDR1 is MGHRA and CDR2 is YSYEKL in the germline V gene. Trimming removed 3 bases from V and 4 bases from J, with 8 bases in between. CDR3 loop: CASSHAAADTQYF. CDR3 nucleotides: TGCGCCAGCAGCCACGCGGCTGCAGATACGCAGTATTTT.

This rearrangement joins TRBV14 to TRBJ2-7; TRBD2 is a possible D gene (6 bases). The V end was cut by 0 bases, the J end by 2 bases, with 8 bases between. Germline lookup yields CDR1 SGHDN and CDR2 FVKESK. This CDR3 is 14 amino acids long. For the CDR3, the DNA is TGTGCCAGCAGCCAAGATTGGAGGGCCTACGAGCAGTACTTC. This codes for CASSQDWRAYEQYF.

The chain combines TRBV5-5 with TRBJ1-2; D unclear. Germline loops: CDR1 SGHKS, CDR2 YYEKEE (reference sequence). Trimming removed 0 bases from V and 5 bases from J, with 5 bases in between. The length of the CDR3 is 12 residues. The chain's CDR3 is CASSLDRYGYTF. For the CDR3, the DNA is TGTGCCAGCAGCTTGGACAGATATGGCTACACCTTC.

This clone was counted once. The chain links TRBV29-1 to TRBJ1-2; TRBD1 matches 9 bases. With V trimmed by 5 bases and J by 4 bases, 8 bases remained unmatched. The CDR3 totals 14 residues. Germline V gene lookup returns CDR1 SQVTM and CDR2 ANQGSEA. CDR3 nucleotide sequence: TGCAGCGTTTCACAGGGGGCGCAGGGCTATGGCTACACCTTC. It yields the protein CSVSQGAQGYGYTF. Variable domain in full (rest from reference TRBV29-1 and TRBJ1-2): SAVISQKPSRDICQRGTSLTIQCQVDSQVTMMFWYRQQPGQSLTLIATANQGSEATYESGFVIDKFPISRPNLTFSTLTVSNMSPEDSSIYLCSVSQGAQGYGYTFGSGTRLTVV.

J is TRBJ1-3 and V is TRBV30; D ambiguous. The CDR3 length is 13 residues. The germline V gene has CDR1 GTSNPN and CDR2 SVGIG (reference sequence). V lost 4 bases to trimming and J lost 1 base, with 8 bases between them. This chain's CDR3 is CAWTGPSGNTIYF. The CDR3, as DNA: TGTGCCTGGACTGGCCCTTCTGGAAACACCATATATTTT. The complete variable domain, with remaining parts taken from reference TRBV30 and TRBJ1-3, reads SQTIHQWPATLVQPVGSPLSLECTVEGTSNPNLYWYRQAAGRGLQLLFYSVGIGQISSEVPQNLSASRPQDRQFILSSKKLLLSDSGFYLCAWTGPSGNTIYFGEGSWLTVV.

The V and J genes are TRBV5-4 and TRBJ2-5; TRBD2 matches at 11 bases. Germline CDR1 is SGHNT and CDR2 is YYREEE (reference sequence). After removal of 4 bases from V and 2 bases from J, the junction contained 13 bases not matched to a gene. CDR3 length: 18 residues. The CDR3: CASSESRASGGKQETQYF. The CDR3 nucleotides read TGTGCCAGCAGCGAAAGCAGGGCTAGCGGGGGGAAGCAAGAGACCCAGTACTTC.

The J gene is TRBJ1-2, the V gene TRBV28; TRBD1 agrees at 9 bases. J gave up 4 bases and V 3 bases, and 12 bases lay outside the gene matches. Germline-derived CDR1 and CDR2 are MDHEN and SYDVKM. The CDR3 length is 17 residues. The CDR3 bases are TGTGCCAGCAGTTTGGGAACAGGGGGCGCGGTAGGCTATGGCTACACCTTC. This encodes CASSLGTGGAVGYGYTF.